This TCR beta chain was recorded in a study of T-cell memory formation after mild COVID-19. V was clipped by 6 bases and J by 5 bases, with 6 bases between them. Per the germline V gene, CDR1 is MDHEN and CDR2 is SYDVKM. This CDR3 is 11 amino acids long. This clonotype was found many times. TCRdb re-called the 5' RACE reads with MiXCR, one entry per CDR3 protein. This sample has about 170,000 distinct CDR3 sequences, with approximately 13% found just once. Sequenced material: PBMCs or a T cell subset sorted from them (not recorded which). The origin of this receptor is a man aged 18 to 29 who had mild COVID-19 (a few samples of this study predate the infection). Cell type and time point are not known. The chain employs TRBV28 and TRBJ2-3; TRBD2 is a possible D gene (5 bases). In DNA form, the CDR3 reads TGTGCCAGCAGCCGGGGAGATACGCAGTATTTT. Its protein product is CASSRGDTQYF.